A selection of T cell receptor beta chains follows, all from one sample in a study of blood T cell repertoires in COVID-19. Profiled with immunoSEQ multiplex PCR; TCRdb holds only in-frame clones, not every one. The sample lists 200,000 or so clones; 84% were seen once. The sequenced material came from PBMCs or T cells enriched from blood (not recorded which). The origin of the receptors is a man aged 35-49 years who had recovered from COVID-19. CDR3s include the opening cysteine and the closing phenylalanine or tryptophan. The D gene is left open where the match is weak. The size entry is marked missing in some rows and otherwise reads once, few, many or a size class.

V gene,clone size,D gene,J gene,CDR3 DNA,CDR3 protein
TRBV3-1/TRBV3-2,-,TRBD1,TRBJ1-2,TGTGCCAGCAGCCGCTCCGGGACAGGGCGCTATGGCTACACCTTC,CASSRSGTGRYGYTF
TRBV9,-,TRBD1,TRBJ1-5,TGTGCCAGCAGCGCAGGACAGGGCTGGAATCAGCCCCAGCATTTT,CASSAGQGWNQPQHF
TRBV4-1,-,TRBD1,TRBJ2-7,TGCGCCAGCAGCACGGACAGGGGGCGCTTGGAGCAGTACTTC,CASSTDRGRLEQYF
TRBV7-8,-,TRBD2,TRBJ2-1,TGTGCCAGCAGCACACGCCTAGCGGTCTACAATGAGCAGTTCTTC,CASSTRLAVYNEQFF
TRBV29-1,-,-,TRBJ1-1,TGCAGCGGCCGATCAGGGACTGACGCTGAAGCTTTCTTT,CSGRSGTDAEAFF
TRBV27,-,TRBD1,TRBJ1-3,TGTGCCAGCAGAGGACAGGGGGGACCCGGAAACACCATATATTTT,CASRGQGGPGNTIYF
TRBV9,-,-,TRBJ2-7,TGTGCCAGCAGCGTAGGAGGGGGGGTCGTCTCCTACGAGCAGTACTTC,CASSVGGGVVSYEQYF
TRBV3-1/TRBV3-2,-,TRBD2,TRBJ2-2,TGTGCCAGCAGCCACTTCCCGGGACTAGCGGGGGGGAACACCGGGGAGCTGTTTTTT,CASSHFPGLAGGNTGELFF
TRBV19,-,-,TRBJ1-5,TGTGCCAGTAGTCTCCAGGGGCCCAATCAGCCCCAGCATTTT,CASSLQGPNQPQHF
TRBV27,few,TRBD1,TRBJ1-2,TGTGCCAGCAGTTTAAAGGGACAGGGGGCAAGGGGCTATGGCTACACCTTC,CASSLKGQGARGYGYTF
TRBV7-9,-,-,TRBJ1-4,TGTGCCAGCAGCTTACCTGCTCATCGACAGGAGGAGAAACTGTTTTTT,CASSLPAHRQEEKLFF
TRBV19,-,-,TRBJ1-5,TGTGCCAGTAGTCCTCGGACGGACTATAGCAATCAGCCCCAGCATTTT,CASSPRTDYSNQPQHF
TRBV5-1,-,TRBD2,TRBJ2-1,TGCGCCAGCAGCTCCCCGGGGGGGCCCTACAATGAGCAGTTCTTC,CASSSPGGPYNEQFF
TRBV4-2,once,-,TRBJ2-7,TGTGCCAGCAGCCAAGGGACTTTCAGCTCCTACGAGCAGTACTTC,CASSQGTFSSYEQYF
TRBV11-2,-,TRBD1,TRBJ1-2,TGTGCCAGCAGCTTAGGACAGGGGGGAAAGGGCTACACCTTC,CASSLGQGGKGYTF
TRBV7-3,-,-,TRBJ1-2,TGTGCCAGCAGCTCGCCAGGGTCAGGCTACACCTTC,CASSSPGSGYTF
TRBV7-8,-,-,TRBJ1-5,TGTGCCAGCAGCGCCGGTCCTCCCAGCAATCAGCCCCAGCATTTT,CASSAGPPSNQPQHF
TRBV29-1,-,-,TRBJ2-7,TGCAGCGTTTCATCCCAAGGACAGTCCGAGCAGTACTTC,CSVSSQGQSEQYF
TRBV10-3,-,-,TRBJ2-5,TGTGCCATCTCGGTTCGGTTTCAAGAGACCCAGTACTTC,CAISVRFQETQYF
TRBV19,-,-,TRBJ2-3,TGTGCCAGTAAGCGAGGCGGGGCCGATACGCAGTATTTT,CASKRGGADTQYF
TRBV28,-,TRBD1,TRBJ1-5,TGTGCCAGCAGTTCTGGGTTCAGGGGGCTCTTCAATCAGCCCCAGCATTTT,CASSSGFRGLFNQPQHF
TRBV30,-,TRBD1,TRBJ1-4,TGTGCCTGGGCCTTTACAGGGGGCCGCGAAAAACTGTTTTTT,CAWAFTGGREKLFF
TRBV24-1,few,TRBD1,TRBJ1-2,TGTGCCACCAGTGATGTGGACAGGGACTATGGCTACACCTTC,CATSDVDRDYGYTF
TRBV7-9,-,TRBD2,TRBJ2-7,TGTGCCAGCAGCTTAGGGACTAGCGGGGGGATCTACGAGCAGTACTTC,CASSLGTSGGIYEQYF
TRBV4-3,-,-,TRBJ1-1,TGCGCCAGCAGCCAAGAGGGGGGGCTAATGAACACTGAAGCTTTCTTT,CASSQEGGLMNTEAFF
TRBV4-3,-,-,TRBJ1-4,TGCGCCAGCAGCCAAGTATCTCGGGGGGAAAAACTGTTTTTT,CASSQVSRGEKLFF
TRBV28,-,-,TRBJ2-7,TGTGCCAGCAGGGTTGGGGGCCTCGAGCAGTACTTC,CASRVGGLEQYF
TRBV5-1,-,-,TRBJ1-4,TGCGCCAGCAGCTCCGGGGAGGGTAATGAAAAACTGTTTTTT,CASSSGEGNEKLFF
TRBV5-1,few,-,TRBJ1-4,TGCGCCAGCAGCTTGAGGAGTGGGATTTCGGGAGCAACTAATGAAAAACTGTTTTTT,CASSLRSGISGATNEKLFF
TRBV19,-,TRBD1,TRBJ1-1,TGTGCCAGTACCGAACAGGGGGCGAACACTGAAGCTTTCTTT,CASTEQGANTEAFF
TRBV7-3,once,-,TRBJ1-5,TGTGCCGACAGGACACATAGCAATCAGCCCCAGCATTTT,CADRTHSNQPQHF
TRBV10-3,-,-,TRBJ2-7,TGTGCCACGGAGAGCAGTTCCTACGAGCAGTACTTC,CATESSSYEQYF
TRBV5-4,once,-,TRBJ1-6,TGTGCCAGCAGCTCGGGGAGAAGTGGCTATAATTCACCCCTCCACTTT,CASSSGRSGYNSPLHF
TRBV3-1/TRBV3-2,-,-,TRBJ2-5,TGTGCCAGCAGCCAAGGACAGGTAGAGACCCAGTACTTC,CASSQGQVETQYF
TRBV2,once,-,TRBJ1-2,TGTGCCAGCAGTGACAGTTCCTCCTATGGCTACACCTTC,CASSDSSSYGYTF
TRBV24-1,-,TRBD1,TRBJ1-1,TGTGCCACCAGTGGCGTTGGGACAGGTTACACTGAAGCTTTCTTT,CATSGVGTGYTEAFF
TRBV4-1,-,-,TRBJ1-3,TGCGCCAGCAGCCAAGACTCTCAACCGGGTGGAAACACCATATATTTT,CASSQDSQPGGNTIYF